The 10 T cell receptor beta chains below all came from one sample that was sequenced in a study of blood T cell repertoires in COVID-19. The method was immunoSEQ multiplex PCR; TCRdb's version includes in-frame clones alone and lacks a portion of them. Altogether about 160,000 clones are present, around 90% being singletons, with the ten largest covering under 5%. The sample comprised peripheral blood. All receptors derive from a woman in her sixties who had recovered from COVID-19.

The chain links TRBV28 to TRBJ1-2; D is possibly TRBD1 (5 bases). The V and J ends lost 7 bases and 8 bases respectively, with 17 bases between them. There are 13 residues in the CDR3. Per germline, CDR1 MDHEN and CDR2 SYDVKM. The CDR3 spells CASIPSGGGGYTF. DNA for the CDR3: TGTGCCAGCATTCCGTCGGGGGGTGGCGGCTACACCTTC.

This chain links TRBV6-5 with TRBJ2-2; 10 positions match TRBD2. V shed 6 bases and J 7 bases; nucleotides not matched to a gene: 8. Germline assignment: CDR1 MNHEY and CDR2 SVGAGI. The CDR3 extends over 15 amino acids. CDR3 loop: CASSRSGGASGELFF. In nucleotides, the CDR3 is TGTGCCAGCAGCCGCAGCGGGGGGGCTAGCGGGGAGCTGTTTTTT.

The CDR3 protein is CASRGDSDQPQHF. CDR3 DNA sequence: TGTGCCAGCAGAGGGGACAGTGATCAGCCCCAGCATTTT. The chain combines TRBV12-3 or TRBV12-4 with TRBJ1-5, with TRBD1 matching 7 bases. V trimming: 6 bases; J trimming: 5 bases; junction bases outside the gene matches: 4. The CDR3 contains 13 residues.

The J gene is TRBJ1-1, the V gene TRBV4-1; the D gene is possibly TRBD1 (5 bases). V was trimmed by 2 bases and J by 2 bases, leaving 9 bases between them. The length of the CDR3 is 14 residues. Germline CDR1 MGHRA, CDR2 YSYEKL. CDR3 residues: CASSQTQANTEAFF. The CDR3 region has the DNA TGCGCCAGCAGCCAAACACAGGCTAACACTGAAGCTTTCTTT.

This chain uses TRBV10-3 with TRBJ2-5; a possible D gene is TRBD1 (5 bases). V lost 3 bases and J 4 bases, leaving 15 bases between the germline ends. Germline V gene data show CDR1 as ENHRY and CDR2 as SYGVKD. This CDR3 comprises 15 residues. CDR3 loop: CAISDDSPGRETQYF. DNA of the CDR3: TGTGCCATCAGTGATGATTCTCCAGGGCGAGAGACCCAGTACTTC.

CDR3 in DNA: TGTGCCAGCAGTTACCAGGGGGCCCCTGAAGCTTTCTTT. Protein: CASSYQGAPEAFF. The chain combines TRBV6-6 with TRBJ1-1, with 8 nucleotides matching TRBD1. The CDR3 length is 13 residues. Germline lookup yields CDR1 MNHNY and CDR2 SVGAGI (reference sequence). Unmatched junction bases numbered 2, after V lost 2 bases and J lost 6 bases.

This clone showed up just once. CDR3 nucleotides: TGTGCCAGCAGCTTTGGAGGGTTTACCTACAATGAGCAGTTCTTC. This gives the protein CASSFGGFTYNEQFF. The chain is built from TRBV5-5 and TRBJ2-1; maybe TRBD2 (6 bases). The CDR3 spans 15 residues. V lost 2 bases and J 2 bases, leaving 11 bases between the germline ends. Germline V gene sequence: CDR1 SGHKS, CDR2 YYEKEE (reference sequence).

The CDR3 DNA reads as TGTGCCAGCAGCAAAGCCTGGGGACTAGCTTCCAGCACAGATACGCAGTATTTT. Residues: CASSKAWGLASSTDTQYF. This rearrangement joins TRBV21-1 to TRBJ2-3; TRBD2, the table's D call, lacks a check against the DNA. TRBV21-1 is given as a pseudogene. The CDR3 runs 18 residues.

The V gene is TRBV7-6, the J gene TRBJ1-5, with 9 bases matching TRBD1. The CDR3 is 16 residues long. The V gene end was trimmed by 2 bases and the J gene end by 7 bases; junction bases not matched to a gene: 9. Germline CDR1 reads SGHVS; CDR2 reads FNYEAQ. The CDR3 DNA follows: TGTGCCAGCAGCTTAAATTCACAGGGGGCTCGGCAGCCCCAGCATTTT. Translating it yields CASSLNSQGARQPQHF.

The gene calls are TRBV7-8 and TRBJ2-1; no firm D call. Germline V gives CDR1 SGHVS, CDR2 FQNEAQ. This CDR3 has 11 amino acids. V shed 4 bases and J shed 11 bases, with 9 bases lying between them. The CDR3 DNA is TGTGCCAGCAGCTACCAGAATAAGCAGTTCTTC. It translates to CASSYQNKQFF.